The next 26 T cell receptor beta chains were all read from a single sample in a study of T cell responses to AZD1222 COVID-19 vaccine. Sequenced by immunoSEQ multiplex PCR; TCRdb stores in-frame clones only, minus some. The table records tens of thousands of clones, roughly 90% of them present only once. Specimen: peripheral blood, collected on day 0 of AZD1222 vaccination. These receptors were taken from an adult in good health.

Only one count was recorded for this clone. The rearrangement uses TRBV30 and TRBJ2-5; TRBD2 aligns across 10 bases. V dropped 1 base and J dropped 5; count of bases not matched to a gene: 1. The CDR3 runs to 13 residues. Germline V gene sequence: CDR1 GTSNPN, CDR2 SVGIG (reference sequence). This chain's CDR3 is CAWSGGLAETQYF. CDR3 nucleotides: TGTGCCTGGAGTGGGGGACTAGCGGAGACCCAGTACTTC.

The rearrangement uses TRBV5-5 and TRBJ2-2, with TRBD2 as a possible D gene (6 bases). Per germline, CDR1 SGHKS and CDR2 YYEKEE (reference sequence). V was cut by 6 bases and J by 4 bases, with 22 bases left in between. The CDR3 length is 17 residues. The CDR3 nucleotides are TGTGCCAGCATCCCCTTAGCCGGAGGGGCAGGCACCGGGGAGCTGTTTTTT. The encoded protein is CASIPLAGGAGTGELFF. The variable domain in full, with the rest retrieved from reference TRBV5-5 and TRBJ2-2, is DAGVTQSPTHLIKTRGQQVTLRCSPISGHKSVSWYQQVLGQGPQFIFQYYEKEERGRGNFPDRFSARQFPNYSSELNVNALLLGDSALYLCASIPLAGGAGTGELFFGEGSRLTVL.

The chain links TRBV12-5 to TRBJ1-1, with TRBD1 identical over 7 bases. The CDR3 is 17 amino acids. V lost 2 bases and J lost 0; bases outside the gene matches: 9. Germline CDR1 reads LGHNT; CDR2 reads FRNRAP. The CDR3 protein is CASGLSNRGTMNTEAFF. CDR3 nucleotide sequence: TGTGCTAGTGGTTTGTCTAACAGGGGAACAATGAACACTGAAGCTTTCTTT.

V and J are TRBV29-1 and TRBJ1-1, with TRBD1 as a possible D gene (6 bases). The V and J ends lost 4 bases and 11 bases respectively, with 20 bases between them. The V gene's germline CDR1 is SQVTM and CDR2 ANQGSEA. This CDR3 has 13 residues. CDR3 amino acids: CSVAIPGPQGAFF. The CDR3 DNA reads TGCAGCGTTGCAATCCCCGGGCCCCAGGGGGCTTTCTTT.

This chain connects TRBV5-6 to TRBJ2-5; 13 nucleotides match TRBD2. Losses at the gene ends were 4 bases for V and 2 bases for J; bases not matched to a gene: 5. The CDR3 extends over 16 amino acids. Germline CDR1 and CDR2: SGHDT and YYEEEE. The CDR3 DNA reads TGTGCCAGCAGCATGAGACTAGCGGGGGGTCAAGAGACCCAGTACTTC. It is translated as CASSMRLAGGQETQYF.

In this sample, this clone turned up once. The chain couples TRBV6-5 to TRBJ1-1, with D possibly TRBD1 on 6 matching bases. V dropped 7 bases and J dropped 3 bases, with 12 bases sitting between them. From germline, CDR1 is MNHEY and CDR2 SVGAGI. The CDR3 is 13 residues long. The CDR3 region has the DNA TGTGCCAGCAACACGGACAGTTACACTGAAGCTTTCTTT. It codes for CASNTDSYTEAFF.

DNA for the CDR3: TGTGCCACCAGTGATCCCGGGGGCAATGAGCAGTTCTTC. It codes for CATSDPGGNEQFF. This chain uses TRBV24-1 with TRBJ2-1, with D perhaps TRBD2 (6 bases). Trimming stripped 3 bases from V and 6 bases from J, with 8 bases between. Germline V CDR1 and CDR2: KGHDR, SFDVKD. This CDR3 spans 13 amino acids.

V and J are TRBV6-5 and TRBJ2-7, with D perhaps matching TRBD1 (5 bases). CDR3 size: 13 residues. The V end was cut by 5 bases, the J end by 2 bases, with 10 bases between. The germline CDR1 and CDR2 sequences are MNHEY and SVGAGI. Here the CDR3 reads CASSHDRTYEQYF. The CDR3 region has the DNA TGTGCCAGCAGTCATGACAGAACCTACGAGCAGTACTTC.

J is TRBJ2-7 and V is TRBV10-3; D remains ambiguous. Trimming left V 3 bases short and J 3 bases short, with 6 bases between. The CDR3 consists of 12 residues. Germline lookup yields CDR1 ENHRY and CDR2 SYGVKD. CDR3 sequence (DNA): TGTGCCATCAGTGAAGGCAGCTACGAGCAGTACTTC. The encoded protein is CAISEGSYEQYF.

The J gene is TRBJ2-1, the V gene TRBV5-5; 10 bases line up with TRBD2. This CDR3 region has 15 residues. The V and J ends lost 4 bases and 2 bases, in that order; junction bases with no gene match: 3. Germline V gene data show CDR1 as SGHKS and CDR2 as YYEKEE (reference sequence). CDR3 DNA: TGTGCCAGCAGCCCGACTAGCGGGCCCTACAATGAGCAGTTCTTC. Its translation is CASSPTSGPYNEQFF. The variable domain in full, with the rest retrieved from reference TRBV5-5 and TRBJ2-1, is DAGVTQSPTHLIKTRGQQVTLRCSPISGHKSVSWYQQVLGQGPQFIFQYYEKEERGRGNFPDRFSARQFPNYSSELNVNALLLGDSALYLCASSPTSGPYNEQFFGPGTRLTVL.

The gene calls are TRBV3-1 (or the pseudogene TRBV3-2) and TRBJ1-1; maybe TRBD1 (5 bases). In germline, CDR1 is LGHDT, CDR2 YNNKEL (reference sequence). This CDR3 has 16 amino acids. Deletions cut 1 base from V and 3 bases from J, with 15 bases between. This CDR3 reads CASSQGGQGRYTEAFF. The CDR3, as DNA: TGTGCCAGCAGCCAAGGAGGTCAGGGTCGATACACTGAAGCTTTCTTT.

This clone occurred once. CDR3 sequence: CATGEGSETQYF. In DNA, the CDR3 is TGCGCCACCGGGGAGGGTTCAGAGACCCAGTACTTC. V usage is TRBV10-2 and J usage is TRBJ2-5, with 7 positions matching TRBD2. The CDR3 consists of 12 residues. Germline V gene data show CDR1 as WSHSY and CDR2 as SAAADI. The V segment lost 10 bases and the J segment 4 bases; nucleotides outside the gene matches: 6.

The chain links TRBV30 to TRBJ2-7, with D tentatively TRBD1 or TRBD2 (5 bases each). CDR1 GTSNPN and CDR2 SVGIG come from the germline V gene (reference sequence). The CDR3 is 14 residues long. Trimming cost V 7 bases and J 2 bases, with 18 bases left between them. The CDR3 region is CALFHPGGTYEQYF. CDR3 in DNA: TGTGCCTTATTCCACCCTGGGGGAACCTACGAGCAGTACTTC. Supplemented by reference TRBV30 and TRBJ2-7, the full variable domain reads SQTIHQWPATLVQPVGSPLSLECTVEGTSNPNLYWYRQAAGRGLQLLFYSVGIGQISSEVPQNLSASRPQDRQFILSSKKLLLSDSGFYLCALFHPGGTYEQYFGPGTRLTVT.

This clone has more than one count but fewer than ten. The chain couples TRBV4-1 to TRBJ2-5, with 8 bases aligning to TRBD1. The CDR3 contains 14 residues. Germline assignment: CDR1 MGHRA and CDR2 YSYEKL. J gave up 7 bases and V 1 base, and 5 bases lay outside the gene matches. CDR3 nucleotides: TGCGCCAGCAGCCAAGTGGGACAGGACGTGACCCAGTACTTC. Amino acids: CASSQVGQDVTQYF.

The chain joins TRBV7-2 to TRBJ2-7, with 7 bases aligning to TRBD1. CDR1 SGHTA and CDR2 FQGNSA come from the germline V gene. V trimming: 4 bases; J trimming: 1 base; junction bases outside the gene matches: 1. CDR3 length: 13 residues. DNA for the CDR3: TGTGCCAGCAGCTCGACAGGGTCCTACGAGCAGTACTTC. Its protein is CASSSTGSYEQYF.

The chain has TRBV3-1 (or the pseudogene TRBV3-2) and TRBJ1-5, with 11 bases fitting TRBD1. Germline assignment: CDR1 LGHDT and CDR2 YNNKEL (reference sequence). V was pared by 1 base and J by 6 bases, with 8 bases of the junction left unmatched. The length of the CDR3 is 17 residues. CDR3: CASSQAGQGARGQPQHF. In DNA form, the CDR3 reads TGTGCCAGCAGCCAAGCTGGACAGGGGGCTAGAGGTCAGCCCCAGCATTTT.

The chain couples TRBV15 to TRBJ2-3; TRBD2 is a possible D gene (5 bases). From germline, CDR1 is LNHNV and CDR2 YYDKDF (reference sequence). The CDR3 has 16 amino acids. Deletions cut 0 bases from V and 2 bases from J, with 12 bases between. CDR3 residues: CATSRDLLASTDTQYF. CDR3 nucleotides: TGTGCCACCAGCAGAGATCTTCTAGCTTCCACAGATACGCAGTATTTT.

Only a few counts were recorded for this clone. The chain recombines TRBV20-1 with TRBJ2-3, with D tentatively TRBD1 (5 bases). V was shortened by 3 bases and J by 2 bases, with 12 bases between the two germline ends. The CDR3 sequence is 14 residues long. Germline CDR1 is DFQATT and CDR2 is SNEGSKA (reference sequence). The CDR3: CSASRGTVTDTQYF. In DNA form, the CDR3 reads TGCAGTGCTAGTAGGGGCACAGTCACAGATACGCAGTATTTT.

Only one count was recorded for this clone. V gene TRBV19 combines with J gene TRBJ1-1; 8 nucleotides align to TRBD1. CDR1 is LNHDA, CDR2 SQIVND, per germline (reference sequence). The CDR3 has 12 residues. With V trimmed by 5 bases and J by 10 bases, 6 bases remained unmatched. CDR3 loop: CASSENRGGAFF. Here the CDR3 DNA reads TGTGCCAGTAGTGAAAACAGGGGGGGAGCTTTCTTT.

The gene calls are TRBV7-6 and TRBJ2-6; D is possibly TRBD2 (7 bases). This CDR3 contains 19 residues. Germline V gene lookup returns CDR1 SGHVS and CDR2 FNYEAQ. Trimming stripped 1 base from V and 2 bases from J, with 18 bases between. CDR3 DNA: TGTGCCAGCAGCTTAGGTCGGGGGGCTCTAAAGGCTGGGGCCAACGTCCTGACTTTC. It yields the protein CASSLGRGALKAGANVLTF.

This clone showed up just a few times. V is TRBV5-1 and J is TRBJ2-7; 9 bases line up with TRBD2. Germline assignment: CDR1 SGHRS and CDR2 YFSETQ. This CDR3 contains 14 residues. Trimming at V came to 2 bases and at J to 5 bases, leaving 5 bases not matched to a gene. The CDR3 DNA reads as TGCGCCAGCAGCTTCACTAGCGGGCTTGACGAGCAGTACTTC. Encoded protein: CASSFTSGLDEQYF. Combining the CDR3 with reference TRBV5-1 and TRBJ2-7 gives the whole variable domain KAGVTQTPRYLIKTRGQQVTLSCSPISGHRSVSWYQQTPGQGLQFLFEYFSETQRNKGNFPGRFSGRQFSNSRSEMNVSTLELGDSALYLCASSFTSGLDEQYFGPGTRLTVT.

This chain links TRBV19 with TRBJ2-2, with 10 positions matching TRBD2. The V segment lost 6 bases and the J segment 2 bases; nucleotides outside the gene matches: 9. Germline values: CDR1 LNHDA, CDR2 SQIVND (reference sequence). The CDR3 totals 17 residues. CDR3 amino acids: CASRELAGRTNTGELFF. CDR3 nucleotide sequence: TGTGCCAGTAGAGAACTAGCGGGGCGAACCAACACCGGGGAGCTGTTTTTT.

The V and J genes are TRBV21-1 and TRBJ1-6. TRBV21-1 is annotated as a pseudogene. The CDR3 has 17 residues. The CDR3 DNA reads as TGTGCCAGCAGCAAATGGGCAGCGGTGAAGGGTAATTCACCCCTCCACTTT. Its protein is CASSKWAAVKGNSPLHF.

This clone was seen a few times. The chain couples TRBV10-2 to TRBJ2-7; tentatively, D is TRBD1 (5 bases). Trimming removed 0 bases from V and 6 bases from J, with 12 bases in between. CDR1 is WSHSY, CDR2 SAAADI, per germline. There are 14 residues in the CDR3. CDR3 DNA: TGCGCCAGCAGTGAGTCGAGGAAAGGGGCCGAGCAGTACTTC. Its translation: CASSESRKGAEQYF.

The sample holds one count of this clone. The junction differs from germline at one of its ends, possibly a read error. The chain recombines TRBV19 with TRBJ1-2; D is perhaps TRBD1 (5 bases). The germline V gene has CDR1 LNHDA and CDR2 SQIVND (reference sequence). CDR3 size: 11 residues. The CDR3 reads CASSTRDSPLF. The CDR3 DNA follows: TGTGCCAGTAGTACCCGCGACAGCCCACTCTTC.

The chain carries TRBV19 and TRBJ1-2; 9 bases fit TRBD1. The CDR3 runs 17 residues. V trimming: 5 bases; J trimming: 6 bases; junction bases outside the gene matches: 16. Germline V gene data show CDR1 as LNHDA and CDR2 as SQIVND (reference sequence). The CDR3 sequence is CASSSRMGQGRTHGYTF. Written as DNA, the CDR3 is TGTGCCAGTAGTTCGCGAATGGGACAGGGTCGGACCCATGGCTACACCTTC.